One and the same sample provided the 9 T cell receptor beta chains below, sequenced in a study of cytomegalovirus exposure and HLA in healthy donors. PCR was performed using 60 Vbeta and 13 Jbeta primers. Data came from immunoSEQ multiplex PCR; TCRdb stores just in-frame clones and leaves some out. Among approximately 160,000 clones listed, 80% were seen once. Material: PBMCs. All receptors derive from a human donor in good health.

The chain combines TRBV5-6 with TRBJ2-3, with 8 positions matching TRBD1. Per the germline V gene, CDR1 is SGHDT and CDR2 is YYEEEE. CDR3 length equals 15 residues. V dropped 0 bases and J dropped 3; count of bases not matched to a gene: 3. DNA for the CDR3: TGTGCCAGCAGCTTGGGACAGGGGTCAACAGATACGCAGTATTTT. Amino acids: CASSLGQGSTDTQYF.

The chain employs TRBV9 and TRBJ2-3, with 8 bases that match TRBD1. Per germline, CDR1 SGDLS and CDR2 YYNGEE. CDR3 length: 16 residues. Trimming took 0 bases from V and 2 from J; bases not matched to a gene: 5. The CDR3, as DNA: TGTGCCAGCAGCGTAGATCCCAGGGGGCCCACAGATACGCAGTATTTT. Protein sequence: CASSVDPRGPTDTQYF.

The rearrangement uses TRBV6-5 and TRBJ1-2; 8 bases align to TRBD1. With V trimmed by 0 bases and J by 6 bases, 6 bases remained unmatched. The germline V gene has CDR1 MNHEY and CDR2 SVGAGI. This CDR3 comprises 15 residues. The CDR3 is CASSYSRTGNDGYTF. For the CDR3, the DNA is TGTGCCAGCAGTTACTCTAGGACAGGGAATGATGGCTACACCTTC.

The chain uses TRBV7-3 and TRBJ2-3, with 13 positions matching TRBD2. The CDR3 extends over 15 amino acids. V was pared by 5 bases and J by 9 bases, with 8 bases of the junction left unmatched. In germline, CDR1 is SGHTA, CDR2 FQGTGA. The CDR3 loop reads CASSPTSGGARTQYF. The CDR3 DNA is TGTGCCAGCAGCCCAACTAGCGGGGGGGCTCGGACGCAGTATTTT.

This rearrangement joins TRBV5-5 to TRBJ2-7; 12 nucleotides agree with TRBD2. CDR1 is SGHKS and CDR2 is YYEKEE in the germline V gene (reference sequence). J was trimmed by 2 bases and V by 2 bases; bases with no gene match: 2. The CDR3 has 15 amino acids. The CDR3 region is CASSFRTSGAYEQYF. The CDR3 DNA reads as TGTGCCAGCAGCTTCCGGACTAGCGGGGCCTACGAGCAGTACTTC.

The gene calls are TRBV20-1 and TRBJ1-4, with D unresolved. In germline, CDR1 is DFQATT, CDR2 SNEGSKA (reference sequence). The CDR3 length is 11 residues. V was shortened by 3 bases and J by 11 bases, with 10 bases between the two germline ends. The CDR3 loop is CSASYGVKLFF. CDR3 nucleotides: TGCAGTGCTAGTTATGGAGTTAAACTGTTTTTT.

This chain uses TRBV10-3 with TRBJ2-7, with 13 positions matching TRBD2. CDR1 is ENHRY, CDR2 SYGVKD, per germline. The CDR3 loop spans 15 amino acids. Trimming took 3 bases from V and 9 from J; bases not matched to a gene: 8. The DNA for the CDR3 is TGTGCCATCAGTGACGGTACTAGCGGGGGGGACCGGCAGTACTTC. Its translation: CAISDGTSGGDRQYF.

The chain joins TRBV6-6 to TRBJ1-1, with D possibly matching TRBD1 (6 bases). Trimming shortened V by 2 bases and J by 7 bases, and 14 bases separated the two germline ends. The germline gives CDR1 MNHNY, CDR2 SVGAGI (reference sequence). This CDR3 is built from 14 residues. The CDR3 sequence is CASSYLQGFNEAFF. The CDR3 DNA sequence: TGTGCCAGCAGTTACCTACAGGGTTTTAATGAAGCTTTCTTT.

CDR3 coding DNA: TGTGCCAGCAGCTTGGAGACAGGGGGTTTGGTGACTGAAGCTTTCTTT. Its translation is CASSLETGGLVTEAFF. The chain uses TRBV5-6 and TRBJ1-1; 9 positions match TRBD1. Germline trimming cut 0 bases from V and 5 bases from J; bases unmatched to any gene: 8. Germline V CDR1 and CDR2: SGHDT, YYEEEE. This CDR3 spans 16 amino acids.